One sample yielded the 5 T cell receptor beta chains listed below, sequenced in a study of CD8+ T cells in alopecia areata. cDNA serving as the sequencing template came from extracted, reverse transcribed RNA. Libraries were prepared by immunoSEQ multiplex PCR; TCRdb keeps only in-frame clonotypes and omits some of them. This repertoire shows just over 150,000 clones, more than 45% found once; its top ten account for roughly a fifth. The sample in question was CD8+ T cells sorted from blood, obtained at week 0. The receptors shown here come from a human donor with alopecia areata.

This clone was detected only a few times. The CDR3 region has the DNA TGTGCCAGCAGGGGGGACTCCAACTATGGCTACACCTTC. Translation: CASRGDSNYGYTF. This chain joins TRBV5-6 and TRBJ1-2; possibly TRBD1 for D (5 bases). The CDR3 loop spans 13 amino acids. Germline loops: CDR1 SGHDT, CDR2 YYEEEE. Trimming removed 5 bases at V and 2 bases at J, with 10 bases between.

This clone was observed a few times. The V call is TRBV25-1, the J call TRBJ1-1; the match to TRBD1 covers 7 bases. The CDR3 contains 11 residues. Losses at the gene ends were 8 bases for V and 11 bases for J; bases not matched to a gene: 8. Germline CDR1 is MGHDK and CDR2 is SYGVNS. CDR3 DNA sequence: TGTGCCAGCGGTCCGGGACAGCCGGCTTTCTTT. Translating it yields CASGPGQPAFF.

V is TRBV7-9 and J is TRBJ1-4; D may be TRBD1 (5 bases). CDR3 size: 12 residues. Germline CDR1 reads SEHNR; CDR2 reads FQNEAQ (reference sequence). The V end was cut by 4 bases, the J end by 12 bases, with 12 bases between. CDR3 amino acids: CASSSATGELFF. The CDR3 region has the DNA TGTGCCAGCAGCTCCGCCACGGGGGAACTGTTTTTT. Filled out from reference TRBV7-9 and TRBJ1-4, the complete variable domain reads DTGVSQNPRHKITKRGQNVTFRCDPISEHNRLYWYRQTLGQGPEFLTYFQNEAQLEKSRLLSDRFSAERPKGSFSTLEIQRTEQGDSAMYLCASSSATGELFFGSGTQLSVL.

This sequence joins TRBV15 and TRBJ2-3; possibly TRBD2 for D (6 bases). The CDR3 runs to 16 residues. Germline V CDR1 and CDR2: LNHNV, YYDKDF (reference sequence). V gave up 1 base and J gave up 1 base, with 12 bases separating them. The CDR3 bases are TGTGCCACCAGCAGAGCCCCTAGCGACGGCACAGATACGCAGTATTTT. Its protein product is CATSRAPSDGTDTQYF.

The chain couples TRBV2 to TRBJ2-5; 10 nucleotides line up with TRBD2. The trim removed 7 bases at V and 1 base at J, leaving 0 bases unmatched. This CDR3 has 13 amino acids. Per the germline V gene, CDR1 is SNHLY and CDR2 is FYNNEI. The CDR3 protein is CASIAGGQETQYF. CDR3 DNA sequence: TGTGCCAGCATAGCGGGGGGCCAAGAGACCCAGTACTTC.